This TCR beta chain was found in a study of T cells in Graves' hyperthyroidism and ophthalmopathy. About the research overall: Blood from the periphery was taken at initial diagnosis, before any treatment.

As concerns this clonotype: What it binds is unknown. In this CDR3 the conserved last residue, phenylalanine or tryptophan, is missing, so a read error is likely.

Whole-study findings and limits: In validation, the model predicted ophthalmopathy. These predictions came a median around 5.9 months before onset. Blood also contained most expanded thyroid clonotypes above 0.001.

This CDR3 comprises 13 residues. Newly diagnosed hyperthyroidism patients aged 18 to 65 years had disease lasting under 2 months. What was amplified from RNA transcripts were TCR beta CDR3 regions. The study used the HTBI primer set for a first-round RT-PCR of the TCR CDR3. MiXCR, run by TCRdb on the multiplex PCR reads, gives a single entry per CDR3 protein. The sample shows hundreds of thousands of distinct CDR3 sequences, roughly a sixth of them seen only once. The sample taken for sequencing was blood. This TCR was sampled from a woman aged 50 to 65 with Graves' hyperthyroidism that later progressed to Graves' ophthalmopathy. The V gene is TRBV12-3 or TRBV12-4, the J gene TRBJ1-1; D is unresolved. CDR3 protein: CASSPGGNTGAFL. The CDR3 DNA follows: TGTGCCAGCAGCCCCGGAGGGAACACTGGAGCTTTCCTT.